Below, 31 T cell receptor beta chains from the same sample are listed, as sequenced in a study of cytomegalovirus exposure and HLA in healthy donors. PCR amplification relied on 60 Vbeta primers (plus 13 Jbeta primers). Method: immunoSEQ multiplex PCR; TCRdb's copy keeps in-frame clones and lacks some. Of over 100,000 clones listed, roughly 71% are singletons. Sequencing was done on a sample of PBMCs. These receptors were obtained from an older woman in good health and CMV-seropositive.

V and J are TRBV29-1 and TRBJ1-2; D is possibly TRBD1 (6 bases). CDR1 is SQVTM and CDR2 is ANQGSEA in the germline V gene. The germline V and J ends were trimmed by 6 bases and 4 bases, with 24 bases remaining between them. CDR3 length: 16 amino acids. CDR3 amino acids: CSVHGGQGLGSYGYTF. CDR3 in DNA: TGCAGCGTCCACGGGGGGCAGGGGCTCGGTAGCTATGGCTACACCTTC.

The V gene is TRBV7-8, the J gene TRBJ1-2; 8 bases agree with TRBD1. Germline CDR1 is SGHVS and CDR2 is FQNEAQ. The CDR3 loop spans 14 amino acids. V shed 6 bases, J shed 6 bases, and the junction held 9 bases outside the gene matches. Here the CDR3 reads CASSYGTGGNGYTF. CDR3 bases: TGTGCCAGCAGTTACGGGACAGGAGGGAATGGCTACACCTTC.

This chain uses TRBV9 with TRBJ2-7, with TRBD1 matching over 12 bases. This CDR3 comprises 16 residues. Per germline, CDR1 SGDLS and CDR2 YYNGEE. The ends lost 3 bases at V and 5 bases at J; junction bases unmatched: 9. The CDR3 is CASSEAGTGGSDEQYF. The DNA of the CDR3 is TGTGCCAGCAGCGAGGCCGGGACAGGGGGCTCGGACGAGCAGTACTTC.

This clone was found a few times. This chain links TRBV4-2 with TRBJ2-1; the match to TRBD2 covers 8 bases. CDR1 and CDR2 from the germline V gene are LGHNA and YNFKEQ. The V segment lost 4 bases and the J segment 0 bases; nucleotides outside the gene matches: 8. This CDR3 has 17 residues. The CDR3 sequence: CASSPRLLADSYNEQFF. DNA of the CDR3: TGTGCCAGCAGCCCACGGTTACTAGCGGACTCCTACAATGAGCAGTTCTTC.

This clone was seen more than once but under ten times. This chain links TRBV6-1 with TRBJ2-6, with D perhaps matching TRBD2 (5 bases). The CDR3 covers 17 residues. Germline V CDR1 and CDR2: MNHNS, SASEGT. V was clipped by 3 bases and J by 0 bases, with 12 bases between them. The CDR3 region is CASSDFQDSSGANVLTF. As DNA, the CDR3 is TGTGCCAGCAGTGATTTCCAGGACTCCTCTGGGGCCAACGTCCTGACTTTC.

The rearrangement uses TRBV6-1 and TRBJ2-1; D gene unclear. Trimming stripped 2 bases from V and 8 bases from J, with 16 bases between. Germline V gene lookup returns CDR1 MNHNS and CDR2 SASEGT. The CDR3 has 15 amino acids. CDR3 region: CASSEQAGTSYEQFF. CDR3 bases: TGTGCCAGCAGTGAACAGGCCGGTACTTCCTATGAGCAGTTCTTC.

CDR3 nucleotide sequence: TGTGCCAGCTCACCAGGGACTAGCGGGGGATTTTACAATGAGCAGTTCTTC. This sequence encodes CASSPGTSGGFYNEQFF. The chain carries TRBV18 and TRBJ2-1; 14 bases match TRBD2. The trim removed 2 bases at V and 4 bases at J, leaving 4 bases unmatched. Germline lookup yields CDR1 KGHSH and CDR2 LQKENI. This CDR3 is 17 amino acids long.

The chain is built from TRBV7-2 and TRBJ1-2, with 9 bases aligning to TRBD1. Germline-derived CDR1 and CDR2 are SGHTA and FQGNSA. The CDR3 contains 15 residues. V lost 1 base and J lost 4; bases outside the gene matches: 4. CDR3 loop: CASSLGTGVIYGYTF. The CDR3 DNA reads TGTGCCAGCAGCTTAGGGACAGGGGTTATCTATGGCTACACCTTC.

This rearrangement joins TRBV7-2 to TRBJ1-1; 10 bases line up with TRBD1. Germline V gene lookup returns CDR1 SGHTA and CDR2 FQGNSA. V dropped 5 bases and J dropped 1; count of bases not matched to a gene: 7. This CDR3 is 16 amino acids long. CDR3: CASSQTGGLRNTEAFF. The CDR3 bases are TGTGCCAGCAGCCAGACAGGGGGCTTACGGAACACTGAAGCTTTCTTT.

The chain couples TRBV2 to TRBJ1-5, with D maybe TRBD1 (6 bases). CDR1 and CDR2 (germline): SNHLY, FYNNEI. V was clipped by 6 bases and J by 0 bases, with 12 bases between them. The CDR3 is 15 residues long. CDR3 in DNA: TGTGCCAGCAGGGGGGCCGATTATAGCAATCAGCCCCAGCATTTT. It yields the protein CASRGADYSNQPQHF.

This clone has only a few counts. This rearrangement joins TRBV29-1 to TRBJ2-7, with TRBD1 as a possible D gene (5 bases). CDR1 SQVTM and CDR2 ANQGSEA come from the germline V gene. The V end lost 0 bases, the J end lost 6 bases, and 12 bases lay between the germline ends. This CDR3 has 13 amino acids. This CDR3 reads CSVEDGRGSEQYF. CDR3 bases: TGCAGCGTTGAAGATGGAAGGGGTTCCGAGCAGTACTTC.

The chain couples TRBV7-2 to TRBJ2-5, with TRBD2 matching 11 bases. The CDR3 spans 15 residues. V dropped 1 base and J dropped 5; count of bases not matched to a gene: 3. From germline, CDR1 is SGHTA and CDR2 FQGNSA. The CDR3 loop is CASSLGLAGSETQYF. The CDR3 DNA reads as TGTGCCAGCAGCTTAGGACTAGCGGGGAGTGAGACCCAGTACTTC.

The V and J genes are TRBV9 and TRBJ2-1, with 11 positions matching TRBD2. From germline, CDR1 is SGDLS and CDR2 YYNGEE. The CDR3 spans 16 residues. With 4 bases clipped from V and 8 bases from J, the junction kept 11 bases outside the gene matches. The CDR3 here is CASSPGTSGGVYEQFF. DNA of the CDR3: TGTGCCAGCAGCCCCGGGACTAGCGGTGGGGTTTATGAGCAGTTCTTC.

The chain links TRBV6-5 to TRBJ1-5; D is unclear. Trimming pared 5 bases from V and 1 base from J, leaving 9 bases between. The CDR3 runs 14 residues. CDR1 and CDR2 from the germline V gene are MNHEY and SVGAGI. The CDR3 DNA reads TGTGCCAGCAGTAGAGGCGGGAGCAATCAGCCCCAGCATTTT. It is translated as CASSRGGSNQPQHF.

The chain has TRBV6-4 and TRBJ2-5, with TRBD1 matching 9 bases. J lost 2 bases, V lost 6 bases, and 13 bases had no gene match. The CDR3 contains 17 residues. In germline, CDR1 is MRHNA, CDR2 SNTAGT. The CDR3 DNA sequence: TGTGCCAGCAGGAATCCGGGACAGGGAGTGAGACAAGAGACCCAGTACTTC. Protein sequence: CASRNPGQGVRQETQYF.

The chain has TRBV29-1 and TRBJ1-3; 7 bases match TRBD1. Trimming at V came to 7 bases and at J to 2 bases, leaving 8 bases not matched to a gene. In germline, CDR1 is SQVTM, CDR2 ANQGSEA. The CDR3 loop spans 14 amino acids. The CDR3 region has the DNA TGCAGCGCCCACCCAGGGACAGCTGGAAACACCATATATTTT. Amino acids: CSAHPGTAGNTIYF.

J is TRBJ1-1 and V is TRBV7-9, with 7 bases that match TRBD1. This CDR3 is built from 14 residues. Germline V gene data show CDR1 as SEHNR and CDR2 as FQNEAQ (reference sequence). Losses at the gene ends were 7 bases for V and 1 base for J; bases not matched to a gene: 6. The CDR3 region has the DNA TGTGCCAGCAACCGGGGACAGCCGAACACTGAAGCTTTCTTT. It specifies CASNRGQPNTEAFF.

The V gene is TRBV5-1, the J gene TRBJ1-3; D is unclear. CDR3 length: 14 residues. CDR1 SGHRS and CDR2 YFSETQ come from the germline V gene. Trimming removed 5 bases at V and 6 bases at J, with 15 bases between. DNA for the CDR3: TGCGCCAGCAGTCCGGAGGGAAGAGCAAACACCATATATTTT. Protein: CASSPEGRANTIYF.

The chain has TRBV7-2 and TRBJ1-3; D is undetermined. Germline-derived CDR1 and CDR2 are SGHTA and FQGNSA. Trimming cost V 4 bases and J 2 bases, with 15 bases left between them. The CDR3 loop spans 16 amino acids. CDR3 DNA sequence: TGTGCCAGCAGCTCCGTGGAGGGTAGGCCTGGAAACACCATATATTTT. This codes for CASSSVEGRPGNTIYF. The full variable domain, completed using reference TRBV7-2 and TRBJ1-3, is GAGVSQSPSNKVTEKGKDVELRCDPISGHTALYWYRQSLGQGLEFLIYFQGNSAPDKSGLPSDRFSAERTGGSVSTLTIQRTQQEDSAVYLCASSSVEGRPGNTIYFGEGSWLTVV.

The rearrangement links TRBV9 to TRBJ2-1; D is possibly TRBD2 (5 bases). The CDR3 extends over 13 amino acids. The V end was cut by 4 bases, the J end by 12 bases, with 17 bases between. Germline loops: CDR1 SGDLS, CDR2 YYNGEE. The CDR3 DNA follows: TGTGCCAGCAGCCCCGAAGTGGGCCGGGGGCAGTTCTTC. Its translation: CASSPEVGRGQFF.

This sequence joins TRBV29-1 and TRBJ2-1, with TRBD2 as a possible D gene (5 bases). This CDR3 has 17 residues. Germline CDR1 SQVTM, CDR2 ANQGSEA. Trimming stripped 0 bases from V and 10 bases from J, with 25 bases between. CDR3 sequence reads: CSVEDPRWASRPGEQFF. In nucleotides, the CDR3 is TGCAGCGTTGAAGACCCTCGGTGGGCTAGCCGGCCTGGGGAGCAGTTCTTC.

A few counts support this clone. The CDR3 region is CASLAGPNTDTQYF. The CDR3 DNA sequence: TGCGCCAGCTTGGCAGGGCCTAACACAGATACGCAGTATTTT. The gene calls are TRBV5-1 and TRBJ2-3; a weak D match, TRBD1 (5 bases). Looked up from germline, CDR1 is SGHRS and CDR2 is YFSETQ. The CDR3 has 14 amino acids. Trimming took 7 bases from V and 2 from J, leaving 14 bases between them.

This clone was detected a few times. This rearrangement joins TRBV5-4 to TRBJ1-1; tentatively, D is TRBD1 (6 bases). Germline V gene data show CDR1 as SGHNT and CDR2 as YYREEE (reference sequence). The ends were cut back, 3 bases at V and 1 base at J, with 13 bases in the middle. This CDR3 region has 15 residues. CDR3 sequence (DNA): TGTGCCAGCAGCTGGGGGGGGCAGAAGAACACTGAAGCTTTCTTT. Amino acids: CASSWGGQKNTEAFF.

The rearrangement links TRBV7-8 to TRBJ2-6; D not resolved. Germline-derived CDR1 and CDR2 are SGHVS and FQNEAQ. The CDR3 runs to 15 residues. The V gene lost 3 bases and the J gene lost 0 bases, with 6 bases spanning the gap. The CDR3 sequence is CASSFGISGANVLTF. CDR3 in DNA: TGTGCCAGCAGCTTTGGCATCTCTGGGGCCAACGTCCTGACTTTC. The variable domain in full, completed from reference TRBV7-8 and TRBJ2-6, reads GAGVSQSPRYKVAKRGQDVALRCDPISGHVSLFWYQQALGQGPEFLTYFQNEAQLDKSGLPSDRFFAERPEGSVSTLKIQRTQQEDSAVYLCASSFGISGANVLTFGAGSRLTVL.

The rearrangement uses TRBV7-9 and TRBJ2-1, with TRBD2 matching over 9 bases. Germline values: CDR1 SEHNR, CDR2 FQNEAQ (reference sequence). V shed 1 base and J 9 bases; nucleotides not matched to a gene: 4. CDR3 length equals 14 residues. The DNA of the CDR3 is TGTGCCAGCAGCTTAGGGTTACTAGCGGGTGAGCAGTTCTTC. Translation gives CASSLGLLAGEQFF.

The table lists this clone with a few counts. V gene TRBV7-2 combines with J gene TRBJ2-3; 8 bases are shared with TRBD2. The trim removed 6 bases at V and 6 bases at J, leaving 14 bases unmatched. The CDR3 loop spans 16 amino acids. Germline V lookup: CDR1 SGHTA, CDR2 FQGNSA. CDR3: CASRGGPSGPGDTQYF. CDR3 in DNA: TGTGCCAGCAGGGGGGGGCCTAGCGGGCCTGGGGATACGCAGTATTTT.

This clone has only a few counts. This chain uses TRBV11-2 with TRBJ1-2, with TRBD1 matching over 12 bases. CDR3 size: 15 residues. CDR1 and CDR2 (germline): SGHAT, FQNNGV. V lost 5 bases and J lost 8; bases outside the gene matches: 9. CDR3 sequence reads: CASSIRDRGQGGYTF. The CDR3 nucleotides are TGTGCCAGCAGCATCCGGGACAGGGGGCAGGGAGGCTACACCTTC. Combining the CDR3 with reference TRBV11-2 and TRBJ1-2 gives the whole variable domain EAGVAQSPRYKIIEKRQSVAFWCNPISGHATLYWYQQILGQGPKLLIQFQNNGVVDDSQLPKDRFSAERLKGVDSTLKIQPAKLEDSAVYLCASSIRDRGQGGYTFGSGTRLTVV.

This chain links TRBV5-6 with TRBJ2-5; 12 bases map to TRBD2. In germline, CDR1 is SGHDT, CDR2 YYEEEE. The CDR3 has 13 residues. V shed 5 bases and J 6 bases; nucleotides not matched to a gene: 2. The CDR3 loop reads CASSWTSGKTQYF. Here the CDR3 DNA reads TGTGCCAGCAGTTGGACTAGCGGGAAGACCCAGTACTTC.

This CDR3 reads CASSAASGGFQETQYF. CDR3 in DNA: TGCGCCAGCAGTGCGGCGAGCGGGGGTTTCCAAGAGACCCAGTACTTC. The chain has TRBV4-1 and TRBJ2-5; 8 nucleotides match TRBD2. Unmatched junction bases numbered 10, after V lost 6 bases and J lost 1 base. CDR1 is MGHRA and CDR2 is YSYEKL in the germline V gene. The CDR3 loop spans 16 amino acids.

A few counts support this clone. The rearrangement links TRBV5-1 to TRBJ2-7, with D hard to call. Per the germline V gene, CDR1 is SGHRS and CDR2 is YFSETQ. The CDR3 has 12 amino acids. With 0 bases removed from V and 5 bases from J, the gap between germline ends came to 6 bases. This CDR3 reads CASSLANNEQYF. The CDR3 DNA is TGCGCCAGCAGCTTGGCGAACAACGAGCAGTACTTC.

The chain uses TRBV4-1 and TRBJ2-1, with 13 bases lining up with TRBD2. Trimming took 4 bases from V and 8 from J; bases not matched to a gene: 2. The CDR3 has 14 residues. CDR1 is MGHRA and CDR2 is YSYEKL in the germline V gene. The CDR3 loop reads CASSRGLAGDEQFF. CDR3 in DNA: TGCGCCAGCAGCCGTGGACTAGCGGGGGATGAGCAGTTCTTC.